The present T cell receptor beta chain was sequenced within a study of blood T cells in healthy people across ages. Findings and limits, study-wide: Unsorted PBMCs ruled out conclusive naive versus antigen-experienced comparison.

Using a J-beta primer mix together with a sample-barcoded 5' primer, a second PCR was run for roughly 6 to 12 cycles. The template-switch adaptor was a 5' adaptor with 12 random nucleotides. It tagged each cDNA molecule. TCRdb processed the 5' RACE reads anew with MiXCR; each CDR3 protein has one entry. Among 1.5 million to 2 million distinct CDR3 sequences listed, around half were seen once. Notes on this clonotype: Its cognate antigen is unknown.

CDR1 is MGHDK and CDR2 is SYGVNS in the germline V gene. CDR3 length equals 15 residues. V lost 3 bases, J lost 0 bases, and 11 bases lay in between. The sequence derives from a woman in her thirties or forties in good health. This sequence joins TRBV25-1 and TRBJ2-5; tentative D call: TRBD1 (6 bases). Sequencing was performed on blood. CDR3 loop: CASSEDRTYQETQYF. The CDR3 bases are TGTGCCAGCAGTGAGGACAGAACCTACCAAGAGACCCAGTACTTC.